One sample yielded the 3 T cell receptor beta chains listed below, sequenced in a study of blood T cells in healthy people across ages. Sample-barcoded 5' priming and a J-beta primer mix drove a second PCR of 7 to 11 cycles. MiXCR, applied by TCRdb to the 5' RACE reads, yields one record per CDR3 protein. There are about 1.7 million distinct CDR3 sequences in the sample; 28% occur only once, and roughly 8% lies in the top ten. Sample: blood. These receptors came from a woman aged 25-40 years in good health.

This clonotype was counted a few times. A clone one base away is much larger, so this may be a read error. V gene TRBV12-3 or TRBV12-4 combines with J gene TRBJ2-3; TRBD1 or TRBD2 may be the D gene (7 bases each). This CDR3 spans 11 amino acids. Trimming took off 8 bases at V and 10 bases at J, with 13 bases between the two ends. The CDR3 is CASAGGDAQYF. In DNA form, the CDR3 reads TGTGCCAGCGCAGGGGGGGATGCGCAGTATTTT.

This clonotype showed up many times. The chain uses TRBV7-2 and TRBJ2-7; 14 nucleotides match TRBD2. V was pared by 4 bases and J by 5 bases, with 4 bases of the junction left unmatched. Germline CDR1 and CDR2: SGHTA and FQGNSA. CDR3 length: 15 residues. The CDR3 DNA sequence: TGTGCCAGCAGCTCCGGACTAGCGGGAGGCAACGAGCAGTACTTC. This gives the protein CASSSGLAGGNEQYF.

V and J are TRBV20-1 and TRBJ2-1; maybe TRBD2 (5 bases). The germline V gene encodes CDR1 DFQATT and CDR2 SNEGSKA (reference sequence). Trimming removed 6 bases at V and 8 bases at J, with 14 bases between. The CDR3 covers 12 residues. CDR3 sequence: CSAAGVYHEQFF. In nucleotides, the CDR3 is TGCAGTGCCGCCGGGGTTTACCATGAGCAGTTCTTC.